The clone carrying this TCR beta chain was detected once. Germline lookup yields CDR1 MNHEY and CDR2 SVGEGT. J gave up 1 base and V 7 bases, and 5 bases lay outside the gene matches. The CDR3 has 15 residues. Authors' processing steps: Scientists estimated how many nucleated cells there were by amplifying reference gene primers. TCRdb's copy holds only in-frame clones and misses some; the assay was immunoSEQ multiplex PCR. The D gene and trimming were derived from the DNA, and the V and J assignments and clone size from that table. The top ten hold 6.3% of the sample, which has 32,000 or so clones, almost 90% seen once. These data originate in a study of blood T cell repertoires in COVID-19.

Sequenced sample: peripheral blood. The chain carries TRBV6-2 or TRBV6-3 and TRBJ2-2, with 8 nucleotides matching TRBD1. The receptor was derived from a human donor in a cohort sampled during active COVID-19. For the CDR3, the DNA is TGTGCCAGCACCCCTACAGGGGGGAACACCGGGGAGCTGTTTTTT. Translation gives CASTPTGGNTGELFF.